This T cell receptor beta chain is drawn from a study of metastatic and nonmetastatic thyroid tumors. Study as a whole: Thyroid patients, malignant and benign, had repertoires compared across blood and tumor or nodule tissue.

CDR1 is DFQATT, CDR2 SNEGSKA, per germline (reference sequence). The CDR3 sequence is 14 residues long. J lost 6 bases, V lost 3 bases, and 9 bases had no gene match. Patients underwent thyroid surgery, and none had received any treatment before it. As processed by the authors: A classifier of distant metastasis in papillary thyroid cancer was built from CDR3 differences (across clinicopathological groups). With MiXCR, TCRdb called clones anew from the PCR reads. TCRdb's processing, not the study's, gives the V and J calls here. The sample includes tens of thousands of clones, 25% to 30% of them seen just once. This clone was counted ten times or more. Its target is unknown. The study's findings and limits: Relative to benign nodules, malignant thyroid tumors were reportedly characterized by significantly elevated TCR beta diversity in blood and tumor.

The rearrangement uses TRBV20-1 and TRBJ1-1; TRBD1 agrees at 8 bases. The source of this sequence is a female donor with papillary thyroid cancer or a benign thyroid nodule (not recorded which). Some clones in this sample may be carry-over from other donors' samples. Sequenced input: blood. The CDR3 region is CSASRGQIGAEAFF. DNA of the CDR3: TGCAGTGCTAGCAGGGGGCAAATTGGGGCTGAAGCTTTCTTT.